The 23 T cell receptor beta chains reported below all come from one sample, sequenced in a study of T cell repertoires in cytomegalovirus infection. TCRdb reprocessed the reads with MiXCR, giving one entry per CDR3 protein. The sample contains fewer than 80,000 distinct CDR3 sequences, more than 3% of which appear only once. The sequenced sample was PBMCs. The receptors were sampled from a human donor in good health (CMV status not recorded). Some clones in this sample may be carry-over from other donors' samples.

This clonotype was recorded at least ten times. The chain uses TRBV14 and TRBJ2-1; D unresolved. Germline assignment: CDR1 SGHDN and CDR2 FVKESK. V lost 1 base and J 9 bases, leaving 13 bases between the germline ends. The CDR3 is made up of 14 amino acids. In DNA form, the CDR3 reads TGTGCCAGCAGCCAAGGGAACCTTAAGGGTGAGCAGTTCTTC. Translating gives CASSQGNLKGEQFF.

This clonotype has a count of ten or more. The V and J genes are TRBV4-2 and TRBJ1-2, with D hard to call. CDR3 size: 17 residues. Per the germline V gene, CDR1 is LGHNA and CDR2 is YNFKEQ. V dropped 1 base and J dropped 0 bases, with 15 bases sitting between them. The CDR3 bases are TGTGCCAGCAGCCAAGTCAAGGGAGCGGGAGCTAACTATGGCTACACCTTC. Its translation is CASSQVKGAGANYGYTF.

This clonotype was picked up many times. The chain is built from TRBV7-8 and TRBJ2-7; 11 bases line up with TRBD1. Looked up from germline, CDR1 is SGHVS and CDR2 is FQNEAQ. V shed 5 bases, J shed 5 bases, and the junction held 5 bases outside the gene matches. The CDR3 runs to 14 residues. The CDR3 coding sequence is TGTGCCAGCAGCCCTGGACAGGGGGCCAACGAGCAGTACTTC. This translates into CASSPGQGANEQYF.

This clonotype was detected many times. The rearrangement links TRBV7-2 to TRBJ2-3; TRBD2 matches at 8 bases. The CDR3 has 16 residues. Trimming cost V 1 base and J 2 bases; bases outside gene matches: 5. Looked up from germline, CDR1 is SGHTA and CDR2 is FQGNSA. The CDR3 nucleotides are TGTGCCAGCAGCTTAGATATAGCGGGGTACACAGATACGCAGTATTTT. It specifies CASSLDIAGYTDTQYF.

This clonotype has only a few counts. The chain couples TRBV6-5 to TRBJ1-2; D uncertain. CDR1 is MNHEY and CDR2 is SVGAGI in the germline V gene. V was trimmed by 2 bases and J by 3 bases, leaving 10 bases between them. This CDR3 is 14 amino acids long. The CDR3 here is CASSYGWAYYGYTF. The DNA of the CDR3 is TGTGCCAGCAGTTACGGGTGGGCATACTATGGCTACACCTTC.

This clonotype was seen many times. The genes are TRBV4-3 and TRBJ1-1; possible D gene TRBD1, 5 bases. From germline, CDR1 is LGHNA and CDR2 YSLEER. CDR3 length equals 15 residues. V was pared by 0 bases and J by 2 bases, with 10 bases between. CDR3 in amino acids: CASSQELGDNTEAFF. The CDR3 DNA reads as TGCGCCAGCAGCCAAGAGCTAGGGGACAACACTGAAGCTTTCTTT.

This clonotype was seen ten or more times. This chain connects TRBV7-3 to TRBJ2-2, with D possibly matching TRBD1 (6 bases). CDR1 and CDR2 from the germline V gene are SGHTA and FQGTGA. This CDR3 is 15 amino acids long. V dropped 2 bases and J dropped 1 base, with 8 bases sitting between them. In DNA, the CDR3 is TGTGCCAGCAGCTTAGGACAGCTGAACACCGGGGAGCTGTTTTTT. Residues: CASSLGQLNTGELFF.

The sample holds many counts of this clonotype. CDR3 DNA: TGTGCCAGCAGCCAAGATCGGTCGGGGACAGATACGCAGTATTTT. Residues: CASSQDRSGTDTQYF. The chain combines TRBV3-1 with TRBJ2-3, with D possibly matching TRBD2 (5 bases). CDR1 and CDR2 (germline): LGHDT, YNNKEL (reference sequence). The V end was cut by 0 bases, the J end by 3 bases, with 10 bases between. This CDR3 contains 15 residues.

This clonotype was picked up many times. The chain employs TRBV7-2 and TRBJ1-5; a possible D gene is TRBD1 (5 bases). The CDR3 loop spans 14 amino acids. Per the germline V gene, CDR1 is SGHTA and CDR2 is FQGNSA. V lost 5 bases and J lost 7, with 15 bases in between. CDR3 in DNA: TGTGCCAGCAGCCCGTGGGGGGTCGGACAGCCCCAGCATTTT. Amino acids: CASSPWGVGQPQHF.

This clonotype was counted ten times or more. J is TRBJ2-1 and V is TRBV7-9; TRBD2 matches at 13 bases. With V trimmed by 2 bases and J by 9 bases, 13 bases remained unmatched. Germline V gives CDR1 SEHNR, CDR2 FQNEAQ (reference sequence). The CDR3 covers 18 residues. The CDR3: CASSLRTSGGAMFREQFF. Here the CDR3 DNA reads TGTGCCAGCAGCTTACGAACTAGCGGGGGGGCCATGTTTCGTGAGCAGTTCTTC.

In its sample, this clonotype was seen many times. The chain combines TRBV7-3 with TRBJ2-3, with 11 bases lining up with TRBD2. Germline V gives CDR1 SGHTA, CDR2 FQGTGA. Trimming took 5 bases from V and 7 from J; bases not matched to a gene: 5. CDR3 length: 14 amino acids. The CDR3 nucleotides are TGTGCCAGCAGCGTTAGCGGGGGGGTAAATACGCAGTATTTT. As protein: CASSVSGGVNTQYF.

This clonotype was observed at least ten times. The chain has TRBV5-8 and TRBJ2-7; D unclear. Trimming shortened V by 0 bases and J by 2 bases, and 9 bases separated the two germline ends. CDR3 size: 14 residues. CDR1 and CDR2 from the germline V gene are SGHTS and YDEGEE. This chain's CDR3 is CASSLVGVTYEQYF. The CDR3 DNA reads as TGTGCCAGCAGCTTGGTTGGGGTTACCTACGAGCAGTACTTC.

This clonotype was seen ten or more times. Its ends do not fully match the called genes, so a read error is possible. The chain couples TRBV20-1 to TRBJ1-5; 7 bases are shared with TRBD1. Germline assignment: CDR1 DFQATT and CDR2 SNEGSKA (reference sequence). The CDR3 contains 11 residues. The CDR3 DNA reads TGCAGTGCTAGCTGGGGGACAGCTCGATCCTTT. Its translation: CSASWGTARSF.

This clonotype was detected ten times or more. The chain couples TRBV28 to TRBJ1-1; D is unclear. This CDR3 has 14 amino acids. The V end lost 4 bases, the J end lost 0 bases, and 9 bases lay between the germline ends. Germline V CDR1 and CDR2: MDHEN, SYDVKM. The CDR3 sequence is CASSSGSLNTEAFF. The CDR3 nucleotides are TGTGCCAGCAGTTCGGGCAGCTTGAACACTGAAGCTTTCTTT. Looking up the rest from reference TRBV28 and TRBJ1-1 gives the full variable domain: DVKVTQSSRYLVKRTGEKVFLECVQDMDHENMFWYRQDPGLGLRLIYFSYDVKMKEKGDIPEGYSVSREKKERFSLILESASTNQTSMYLCASSSGSLNTEAFFGQGTRLTVV.

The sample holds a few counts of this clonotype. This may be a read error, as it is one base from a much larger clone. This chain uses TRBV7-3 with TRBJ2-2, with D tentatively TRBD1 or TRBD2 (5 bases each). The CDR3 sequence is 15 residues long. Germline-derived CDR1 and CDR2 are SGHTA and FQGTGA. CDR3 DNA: TGTGCCAGCATCTTAGCAGGGAGTGTCGCCGGGGAGCTGTTTTTT. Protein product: CASILAGSVAGELFF.

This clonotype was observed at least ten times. CDR3 in amino acids: CASSLEGGSSYEQYF. CDR3 DNA: TGTGCCAGCAGCTTAGAAGGCGGGAGCTCCTACGAGCAGTACTTC. The chain joins TRBV7-6 to TRBJ2-7; TRBD2 agrees at 7 bases. The J segment lost 0 bases and the V segment lost 1 base, leaving 3 bases of the junction unmatched. The length of the CDR3 is 15 residues. Germline CDR1 SGHVS, CDR2 FNYEAQ.

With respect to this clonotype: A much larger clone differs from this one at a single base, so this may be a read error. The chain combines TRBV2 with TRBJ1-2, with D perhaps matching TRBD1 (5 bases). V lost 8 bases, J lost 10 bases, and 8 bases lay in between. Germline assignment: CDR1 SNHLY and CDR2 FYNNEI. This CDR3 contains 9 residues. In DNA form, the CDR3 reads TGTGCCAGCCCGACAGCCTACACCTTC. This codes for CASPTAYTF.

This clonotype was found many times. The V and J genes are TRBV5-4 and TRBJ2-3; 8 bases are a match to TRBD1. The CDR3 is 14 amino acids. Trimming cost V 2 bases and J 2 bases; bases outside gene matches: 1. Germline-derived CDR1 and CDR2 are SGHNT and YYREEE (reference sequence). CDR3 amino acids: CASSFRGLTDTQYF. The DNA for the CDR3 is TGTGCCAGCAGCTTCAGGGGGCTCACAGATACGCAGTATTTT.

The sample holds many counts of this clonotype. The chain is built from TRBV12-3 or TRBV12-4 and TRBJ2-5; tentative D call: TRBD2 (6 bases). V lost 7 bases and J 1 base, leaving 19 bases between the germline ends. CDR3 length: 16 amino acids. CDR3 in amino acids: CASTTRGGEFQETQYF. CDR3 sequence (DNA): TGTGCCAGCACCACCCGTGGCGGGGAATTCCAAGAGACCCAGTACTTC.

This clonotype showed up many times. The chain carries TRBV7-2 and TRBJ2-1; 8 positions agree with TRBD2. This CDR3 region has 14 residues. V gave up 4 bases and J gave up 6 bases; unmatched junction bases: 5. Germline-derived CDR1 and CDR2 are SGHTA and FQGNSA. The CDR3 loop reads CASSSTGTSNEQFF. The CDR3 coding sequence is TGTGCCAGCAGCTCCACCGGGACTAGCAATGAGCAGTTCTTC.

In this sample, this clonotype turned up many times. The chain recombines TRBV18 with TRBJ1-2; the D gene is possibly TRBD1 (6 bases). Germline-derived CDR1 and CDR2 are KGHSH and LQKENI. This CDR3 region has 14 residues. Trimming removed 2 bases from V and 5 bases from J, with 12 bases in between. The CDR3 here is CASSPGATGYGYTF. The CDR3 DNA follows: TGTGCCAGCTCACCAGGCGCTACAGGGTATGGCTACACCTTC.

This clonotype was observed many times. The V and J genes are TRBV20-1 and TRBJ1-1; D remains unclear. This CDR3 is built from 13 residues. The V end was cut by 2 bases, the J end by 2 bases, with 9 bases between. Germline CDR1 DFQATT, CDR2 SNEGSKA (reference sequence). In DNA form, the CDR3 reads TGCAGTGCTAGAAACAGAGTCAACACTGAAGCTTTCTTT. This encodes CSARNRVNTEAFF.

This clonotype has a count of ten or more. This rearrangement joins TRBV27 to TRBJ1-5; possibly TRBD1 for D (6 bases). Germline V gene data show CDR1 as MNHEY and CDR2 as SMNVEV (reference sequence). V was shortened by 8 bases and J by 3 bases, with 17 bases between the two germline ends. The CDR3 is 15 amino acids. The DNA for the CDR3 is TGTGCCAGCCATCCAACCGGGACACACAATCAGCCCCAGCATTTT. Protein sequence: CASHPTGTHNQPQHF.